A single sample gave rise to the 23 T cell receptor beta chains below, sequenced in a study of blood T cells in healthy people across ages. Next came a second PCR, run for roughly 6 to 11 cycles, which used a sample-barcoded 5' primer along with a J-beta primer mix. MiXCR was run by TCRdb on the 5' RACE reads, yielding one entry per CDR3 protein. The data contain some 640,000 distinct CDR3 sequences, about 28% of them seen just once; the ten biggest clones take up around 14%. Sequenced: blood. The receptors were sampled from a woman over 75 in good health.

J is TRBJ1-5 and V is TRBV5-1; D is perhaps TRBD1 (6 bases). Looked up from germline, CDR1 is SGHRS and CDR2 is YFSETQ. The germline V and J ends were trimmed by 1 base and 8 bases, with 13 bases remaining between them. CDR3 length: 14 amino acids. CDR3: CASSLTRRGEPQHF. The CDR3 nucleotides read TGCGCCAGCAGCTTGACACGCAGGGGAGAGCCCCAGCATTTT.

V usage is TRBV20-1 and J usage is TRBJ2-1, with 8 bases aligning to TRBD2. The CDR3 contains 14 residues. In germline, CDR1 is DFQATT, CDR2 SNEGSKA (reference sequence). After removal of 4 bases from V and 4 bases from J, the junction contained 6 bases not matched to a gene. Written as DNA, the CDR3 is TGCAGTGCTAAGGGGCTAGCGGGTTACAATGAGCAGTTCTTC. Its translation: CSAKGLAGYNEQFF.

In its sample, this clonotype was seen many times. The chain is built from TRBV20-1 and TRBJ2-1, with D possibly TRBD1 on 6 matching bases. Germline V gene lookup returns CDR1 DFQATT and CDR2 SNEGSKA (reference sequence). The CDR3 spans 17 residues. Trimming stripped 1 base from V and 9 bases from J, with 25 bases between. As DNA, the CDR3 is TGCAGTGCTAGAGGGCCCGGCGACAGGTACCAGGTCAGTGAGCAGTTCTTC. As protein: CSARGPGDRYQVSEQFF.

The sample holds many counts of this clonotype. This chain uses TRBV12-3 or TRBV12-4 with TRBJ2-2, with 8 positions matching TRBD1. This CDR3 comprises 15 residues. J was trimmed by 1 base and V by 5 bases; bases with no gene match: 3. The DNA for the CDR3 is TGTGCCAGCAGTCGTGGGACAGGGAACACCGGGGAGCTGTTTTTT. Residues: CASSRGTGNTGELFF.

This clonotype appeared many times. Its ends do not fully match the called genes, so a read error is possible. The V gene is TRBV7-7, the J gene TRBJ2-7, with no clear D. Germline V gene lookup returns CDR1 SSHAT and CDR2 FNYEAQ (reference sequence). This CDR3 has 15 residues. The CDR3 nucleotides read TGTGCTAGCAGCTTCTCGCCCCGCAGGTCGGAGGAGCAGTACTTC. Protein sequence: CASSFSPRRSEEQYF.

This chain links TRBV5-1 with TRBJ2-1, with a tentative D call TRBD2 (6 bases). The length of the CDR3 is 15 residues. Germline V gene lookup returns CDR1 SGHRS and CDR2 YFSETQ. V gave up 4 bases and J gave up 7 bases, with 18 bases separating them. The CDR3 loop reads CASSAGLAILNEQFF. Written as DNA, the CDR3 is TGCGCCAGCAGCGCGGGACTCGCCATCCTAAATGAGCAGTTCTTC.

This clonotype has a count of ten or more. The CDR3 DNA is TGTGCCAGCAGCTTAGCCGGCGGGCCCAATGAAAAACTGTTTTTT. Translating gives CASSLAGGPNEKLFF. The chain uses TRBV7-9 and TRBJ1-4; D remains unclear. Germline CDR1 SEHNR, CDR2 FQNEAQ (reference sequence). This CDR3 is built from 15 residues. Between the trimmed V and J ends, which lost 0 bases and 5 bases, there was a span of 10 bases.

This clonotype came up once. Being one base from a much bigger clone, this may be a read error. The chain recombines TRBV6-2 or TRBV6-3 with TRBJ2-5; 7 nucleotides agree with TRBD2. The length of the CDR3 is 15 residues. The germline CDR1 and CDR2 sequences are MNHEY and SVGEGT. Germline trimming cut 1 base from V and 11 bases from J; bases unmatched to any gene: 13. The CDR3 spells CASSYWTRVKNEQYF. The DNA for the CDR3 is TGTGCCAGCAGTTACTGGACTAGGGTTAAAAATGAGCAGTACTTC.

This clonotype was picked up many times. The genes are TRBV15 and TRBJ1-4; D perhaps matches TRBD1 (5 bases). The CDR3 is made up of 14 amino acids. CDR1 LNHNV and CDR2 YYDKDF come from the germline V gene (reference sequence). Deletions cut 4 bases from V and 4 bases from J, with 10 bases between. The CDR3 loop is CATSIRQSNEKLFF. The CDR3 region has the DNA TGTGCCACCAGCATCCGACAGAGTAATGAAAAACTGTTTTTT.

The chain combines TRBV5-1 with TRBJ2-5; D is possibly TRBD1 or TRBD2 (6 bases each). The closer fit of TRBJ2-7 to the DNA end suggests the J call may be wrong. This CDR3 comprises 15 residues. Germline V lookup: CDR1 SGHRS, CDR2 YFSETQ. The CDR3 nucleotides are TGCGCCAGCAGCTTGGTAGCAGGGGAGGCTTACGAGCAGTACTTC. Translation gives CASSLVAGEAYEQYF.

This chain uses TRBV29-1 with TRBJ2-1; the D gene is possibly TRBD2 (7 bases). Germline CDR1 SQVTM, CDR2 ANQGSEA. The V gene lost 7 bases and the J gene lost 0 bases, with 16 bases spanning the gap. This CDR3 is 15 amino acids long. The CDR3 here is CSAIGGGSSYNEQFF. CDR3 nucleotides: TGCAGCGCCATAGGGGGGGGCAGCTCCTACAATGAGCAGTTCTTC.

This clonotype has just a few counts. This CDR3 is CASSALGTANTEAFF. CDR3 in DNA: TGTGCCAGCAGTGCCCTCGGGACAGCGAACACTGAAGCTTTCTTT. The gene calls are TRBV25-1 and TRBJ1-1, with 7 bases matching TRBD1. Germline CDR1 MGHDK, CDR2 SYGVNS. V trimming: 4 bases; J trimming: 1 base; junction bases outside the gene matches: 6. This CDR3 comprises 15 residues.

This clonotype was picked up many times. The chain couples TRBV6-1 to TRBJ2-7, with unresolved D. Germline lookup yields CDR1 MNHNS and CDR2 SASEGT. The CDR3 covers 12 residues. The ends were cut back, 3 bases at V and 6 bases at J, with 9 bases in the middle. CDR3 residues: CASSDLSTEQYF. The CDR3 nucleotides read TGTGCCAGCAGTGACCTCAGTACCGAGCAGTACTTC.

This clonotype came up many times. The genes are TRBV4-1 and TRBJ2-5; TRBD1 matches 11 bases. CDR3 size: 12 residues. V dropped 2 bases and J dropped 13; count of bases not matched to a gene: 3. In germline, CDR1 is MGHRA, CDR2 YSYEKL. The DNA for the CDR3 is TGCGCCAGCAGCCAACCGGGACAGGGGGTGTACTTC. Amino acid sequence: CASSQPGQGVYF.

The genes are TRBV2 and TRBJ2-3, with D tentatively TRBD1 or TRBD2 (6 bases each). The CDR3 has 16 residues. Germline V gene data show CDR1 as SNHLY and CDR2 as FYNNEI. Trimming took 6 bases from V and 0 from J, leaving 16 bases between them. As DNA, the CDR3 is TGTGCCAGCAGGCCAGCCCGGGGGCCTAGCACAGATACGCAGTATTTT. As protein: CASRPARGPSTDTQYF.

This clonotype appeared many times. The chain is built from TRBV7-9 and TRBJ2-1, with 11 positions matching TRBD2. The CDR3 loop spans 15 amino acids. With V trimmed by 5 bases and J by 6 bases, 6 bases remained unmatched. CDR1 is SEHNR, CDR2 FQNEAQ, per germline (reference sequence). The CDR3 coding sequence is TGTGCCAGCAGCATTCATAGCGGGGGGGCCAATGAGCAGTTCTTC. Its translation: CASSIHSGGANEQFF.

In this sample, this clonotype turned up many times. The gene calls are TRBV7-2 and TRBJ2-5; D is perhaps TRBD1 (6 bases). The CDR3 runs 15 residues. V lost 5 bases, J lost 5 bases, and 18 bases lay in between. The germline gives CDR1 SGHTA, CDR2 FQGNSA. In DNA form, the CDR3 reads TGTGCCAGCAGCCAGGGGCTGGCATGGGGGGAGACCCAGTACTTC. Translation: CASSQGLAWGETQYF.

This clonotype was seen at least ten times. The chain carries TRBV6-1 and TRBJ2-7, with TRBD1 as a possible D gene (6 bases). Trimming cost V 2 bases and J 0 bases, with 11 bases left between them. The CDR3 runs 15 residues. Per the germline V gene, CDR1 is MNHNS and CDR2 is SASEGT. This CDR3 is CASSESRGTSYEQYF. The CDR3 DNA is TGTGCCAGCAGTGAAAGCAGGGGAACCTCCTACGAGCAGTACTTC.

This clonotype was counted ten times or more. The chain couples TRBV7-9 to TRBJ1-1; D may be TRBD1 (5 bases). Trimming took 4 bases from V and 6 from J, leaving 15 bases between them. CDR1 is SEHNR, CDR2 FQNEAQ, per germline (reference sequence). There are 14 residues in the CDR3. The CDR3 sequence: CASSSWAGDAEAFF. CDR3 nucleotides: TGTGCCAGCAGCTCTTGGGCGGGGGACGCTGAAGCTTTCTTT. Based on the CDR3 plus reference TRBV7-9 and TRBJ1-1, the full variable domain is DTGVSQNPRHKITKRGQNVTFRCDPISEHNRLYWYRQTLGQGPEFLTYFQNEAQLEKSRLLSDRFSAERPKGSFSTLEIQRTEQGDSAMYLCASSSWAGDAEAFFGQGTRLTVV.

This clonotype was counted a few times. The chain has TRBV7-3 and TRBJ1-1; D ambiguous. The CDR3 has 14 residues. Looked up from germline, CDR1 is SGHTA and CDR2 is FQGTGA. V lost 3 bases to trimming and J lost 5 bases, with 13 bases between them. The CDR3 is CASSLDGSRTEAFF. The CDR3 nucleotides are TGTGCCAGCAGCTTGGACGGTTCGAGGACTGAAGCTTTCTTT.

This clonotype was detected ten times or more. DNA for the CDR3: TGTGCCAGCAGCCAAGTTCTGGGCGAGGTTGCTAATGGCTACACCTTC. It specifies CASSQVLGEVANGYTF. The chain employs TRBV4-2 and TRBJ1-2; no firm D call. Trimming removed 1 base at V and 6 bases at J, with 18 bases between. The germline V gene has CDR1 LGHNA and CDR2 YNFKEQ. CDR3 length: 16 amino acids.

This clonotype was recorded many times. The V call is TRBV20-1, the J call TRBJ1-5, with a tentative D call TRBD1 (5 bases). Looked up from germline, CDR1 is DFQATT and CDR2 is SNEGSKA (reference sequence). The CDR3 covers 14 residues. V was cut by 1 base and J by 4 bases, with 11 bases left in between. The CDR3 here is CSARGGVRNQPQHF. The CDR3 bases are TGCAGTGCTAGAGGAGGGGTGAGGAATCAGCCCCAGCATTTT.

This clonotype came up many times. V and J are TRBV4-2 and TRBJ2-7; D possibly uses TRBD1 or TRBD2 (5 bases each). The CDR3 runs to 18 residues. Trimming shortened V by 0 bases and J by 2 bases, and 20 bases separated the two germline ends. Germline-derived CDR1 and CDR2 are LGHNA and YNFKEQ. The CDR3 region is CASSQESTSWGFPYEQYF. In DNA form, the CDR3 reads TGTGCCAGCAGCCAAGAAAGTACGTCCTGGGGGTTCCCCTACGAGCAGTACTTC.